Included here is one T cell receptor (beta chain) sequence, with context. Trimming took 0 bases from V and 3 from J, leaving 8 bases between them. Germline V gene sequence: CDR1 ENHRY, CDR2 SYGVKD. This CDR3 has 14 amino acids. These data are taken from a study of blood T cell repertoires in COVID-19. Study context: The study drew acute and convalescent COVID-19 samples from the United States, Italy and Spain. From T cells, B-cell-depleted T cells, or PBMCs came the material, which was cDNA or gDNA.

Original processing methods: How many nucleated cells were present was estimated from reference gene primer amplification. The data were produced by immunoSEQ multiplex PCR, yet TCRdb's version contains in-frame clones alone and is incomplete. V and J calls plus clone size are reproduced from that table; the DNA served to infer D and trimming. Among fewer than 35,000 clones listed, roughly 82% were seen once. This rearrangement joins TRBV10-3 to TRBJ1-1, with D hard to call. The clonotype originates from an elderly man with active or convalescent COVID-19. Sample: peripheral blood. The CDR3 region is CAISESSGDTEAFF. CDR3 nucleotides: TGTGCCATCAGTGAGTCTTCCGGGGACACTGAAGCTTTCTTT.